In this sample, the clone carrying this TCR beta chain turned up a few times. The CDR3 spans 16 residues. The source of the sample is a study of T cells after yellow fever vaccination. TCRdb recomputed calls from the 5' RACE reads with MiXCR, one row per CDR3 protein. This sample carries under 200,000 distinct CDR3 sequences, approximately 9.9% of them seen once, and the ten largest clones take roughly a third. Sequencing used CD8+ T cells sorted from PBMCs, obtained 15 days after the yellow fever booster vaccination. V and J are TRBV21-1 and TRBJ2-7; the table calls TRBD1, which could not be checked here. TRBV21-1 is a pseudogene. This TCR was sampled from a man between 18 and 35 years old who received the YFV17D yellow fever vaccine. The DNA of the CDR3 is TGTGCCAGCACCGGGGGCCGACAGGGGAGTAACTACGAGCAGTACGTC. It encodes CASTGGRQGSNYEQYV.